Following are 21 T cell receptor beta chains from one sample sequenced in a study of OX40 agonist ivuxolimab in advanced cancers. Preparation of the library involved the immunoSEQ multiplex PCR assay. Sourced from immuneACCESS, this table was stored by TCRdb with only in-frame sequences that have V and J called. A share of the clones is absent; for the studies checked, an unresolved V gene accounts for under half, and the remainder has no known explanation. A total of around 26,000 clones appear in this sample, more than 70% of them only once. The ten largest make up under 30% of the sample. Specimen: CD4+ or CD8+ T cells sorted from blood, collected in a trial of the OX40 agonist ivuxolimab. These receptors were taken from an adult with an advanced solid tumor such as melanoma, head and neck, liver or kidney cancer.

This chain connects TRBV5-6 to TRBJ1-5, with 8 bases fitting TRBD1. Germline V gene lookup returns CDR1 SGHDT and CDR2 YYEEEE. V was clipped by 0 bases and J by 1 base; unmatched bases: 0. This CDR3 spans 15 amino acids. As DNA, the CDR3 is TGTGCCAGCAGCTTGGGGACAGGGAGCAATCAGCCCCAGCATTTT. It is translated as CASSLGTGSNQPQHF.

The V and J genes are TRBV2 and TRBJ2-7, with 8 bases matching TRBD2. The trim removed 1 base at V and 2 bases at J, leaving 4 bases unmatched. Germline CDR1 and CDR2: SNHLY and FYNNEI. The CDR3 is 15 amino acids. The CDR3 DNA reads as TGTGCCAGCAGTGAAGGGGGTAGCGGGACCTACGAGCAGTACTTC. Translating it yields CASSEGGSGTYEQYF.

The CDR3 nucleotides are TGTGCCAGTGACGACGGGACGGCCTGGCGGGGCTACACCTTC. This gives the protein CASDDGTAWRGYTF. The chain has TRBV19 and TRBJ1-2; possibly TRBD1 for D (5 bases). Trimming stripped 8 bases from V and 8 bases from J, with 21 bases between. Germline V gene data show CDR1 as LNHDA and CDR2 as SQIVND (reference sequence). The CDR3 loop spans 14 amino acids.

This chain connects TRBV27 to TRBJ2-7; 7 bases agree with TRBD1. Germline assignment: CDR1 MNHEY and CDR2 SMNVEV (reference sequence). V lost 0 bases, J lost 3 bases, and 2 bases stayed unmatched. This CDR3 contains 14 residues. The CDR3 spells CASSLSWDSYEQYF. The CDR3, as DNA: TGTGCCAGCAGTTTATCGTGGGACAGCTACGAGCAGTACTTC.

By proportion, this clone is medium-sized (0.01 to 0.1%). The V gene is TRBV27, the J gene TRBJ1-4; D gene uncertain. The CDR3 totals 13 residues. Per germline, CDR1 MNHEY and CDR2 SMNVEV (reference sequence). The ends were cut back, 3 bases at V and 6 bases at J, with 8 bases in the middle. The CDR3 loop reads CASSLGKDEKLFF. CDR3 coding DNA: TGTGCCAGCAGTTTGGGCAAGGATGAAAAACTGTTTTTT.

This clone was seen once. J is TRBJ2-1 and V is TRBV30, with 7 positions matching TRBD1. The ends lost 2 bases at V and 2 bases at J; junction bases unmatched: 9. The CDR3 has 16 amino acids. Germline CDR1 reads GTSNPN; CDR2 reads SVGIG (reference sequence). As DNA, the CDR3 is TGTGCCTGGAGTCCAAGAGACAGGGAGCCCTACAATGAGCAGTTCTTC. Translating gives CAWSPRDREPYNEQFF.

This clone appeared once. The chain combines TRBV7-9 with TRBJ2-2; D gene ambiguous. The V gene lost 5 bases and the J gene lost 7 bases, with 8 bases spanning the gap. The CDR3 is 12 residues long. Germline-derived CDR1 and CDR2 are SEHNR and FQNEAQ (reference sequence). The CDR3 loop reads CASSPPSGELFF. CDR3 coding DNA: TGTGCCAGCAGCCCTCCCAGCGGGGAGCTGTTTTTT.

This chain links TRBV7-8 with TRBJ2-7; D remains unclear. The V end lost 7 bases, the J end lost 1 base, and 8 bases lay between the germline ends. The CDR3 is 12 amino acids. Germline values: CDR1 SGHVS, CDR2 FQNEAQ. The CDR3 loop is CASTDKSYEQYF. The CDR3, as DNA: TGTGCCAGCACCGACAAATCCTACGAGCAGTACTTC. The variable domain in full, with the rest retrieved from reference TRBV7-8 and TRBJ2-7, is GAGVSQSPRYKVAKRGQDVALRCDPISGHVSLFWYQQALGQGPEFLTYFQNEAQLDKSGLPSDRFFAERPEGSVSTLKIQRTQQEDSAVYLCASTDKSYEQYFGPGTRLTVT.

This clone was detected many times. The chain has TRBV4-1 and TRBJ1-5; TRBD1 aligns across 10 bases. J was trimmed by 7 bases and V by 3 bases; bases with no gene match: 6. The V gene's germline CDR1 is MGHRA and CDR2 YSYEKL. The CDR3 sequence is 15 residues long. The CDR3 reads CASSQSGTGVQPQHF. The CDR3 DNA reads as TGCGCCAGCAGCCAGTCCGGGACAGGGGTGCAGCCCCAGCATTTT.

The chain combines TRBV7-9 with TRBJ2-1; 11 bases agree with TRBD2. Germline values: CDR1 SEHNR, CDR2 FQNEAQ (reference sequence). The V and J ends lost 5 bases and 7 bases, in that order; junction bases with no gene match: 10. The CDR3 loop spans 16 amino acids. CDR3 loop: CASSPIAGGLRNEQFF. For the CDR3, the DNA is TGTGCCAGCAGCCCAATAGCGGGGGGGCTCAGGAATGAGCAGTTCTTC.

The CDR3 reads CASSYAGQGSEQFF. CDR3 nucleotides: TGCGCCAGCAGCTACGCGGGACAGGGGAGTGAGCAGTTCTTC. The genes are TRBV5-1 and TRBJ2-1; 10 bases match TRBD1. The junction had 6 bases not matched to a gene; V was cut back by 3 bases and J by 9 bases. The CDR3 sequence is 14 residues long. Germline CDR1 SGHRS, CDR2 YFSETQ.

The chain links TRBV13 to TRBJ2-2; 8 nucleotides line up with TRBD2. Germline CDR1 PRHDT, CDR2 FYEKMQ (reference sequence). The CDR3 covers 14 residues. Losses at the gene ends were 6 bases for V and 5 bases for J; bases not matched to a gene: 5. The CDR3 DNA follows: TGTGCCAGCAGGGTAGCGGGAAGAACCGGGGAGCTGTTTTTT. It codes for CASRVAGRTGELFF.

The CDR3, as DNA: TGTGCCAGCAGCTTATTTGCAGGGGGATCTAATGGCTACACCTTC. Encoded protein: CASSLFAGGSNGYTF. The chain recombines TRBV5-5 with TRBJ1-2; TRBD1 matches at 7 bases. V was pared by 2 bases and J by 6 bases, with 10 bases of the junction left unmatched. The CDR3 totals 15 residues. Germline V gene sequence: CDR1 SGHKS, CDR2 YYEKEE (reference sequence).

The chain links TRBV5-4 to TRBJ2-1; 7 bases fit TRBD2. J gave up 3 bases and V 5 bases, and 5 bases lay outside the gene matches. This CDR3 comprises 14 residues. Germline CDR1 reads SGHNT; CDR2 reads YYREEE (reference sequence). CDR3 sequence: CASRGGKGYNEQFF. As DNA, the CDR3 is TGTGCCAGCAGGGGGGGGAAAGGCTACAATGAGCAGTTCTTC.

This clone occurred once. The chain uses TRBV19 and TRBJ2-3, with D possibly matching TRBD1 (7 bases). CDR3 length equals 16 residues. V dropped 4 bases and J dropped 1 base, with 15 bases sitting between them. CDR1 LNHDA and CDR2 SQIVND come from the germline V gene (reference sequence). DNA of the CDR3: TGTGCCAGTAGTAGCCCTCGCAGGGGGGGCACAGATACGCAGTATTTT. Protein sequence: CASSSPRRGGTDTQYF.

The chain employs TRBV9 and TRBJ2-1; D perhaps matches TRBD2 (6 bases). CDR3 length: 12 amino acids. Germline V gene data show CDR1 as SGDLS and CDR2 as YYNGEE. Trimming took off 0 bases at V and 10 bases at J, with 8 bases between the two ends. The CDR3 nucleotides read TGTGCCAGCAGCGTAGGGCTAGCGGAGCAGTTCTTC. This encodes CASSVGLAEQFF.

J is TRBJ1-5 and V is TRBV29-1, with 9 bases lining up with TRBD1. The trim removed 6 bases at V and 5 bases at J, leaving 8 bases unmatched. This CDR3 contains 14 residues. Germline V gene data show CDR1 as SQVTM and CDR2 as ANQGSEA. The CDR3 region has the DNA TGCAGCGTGGGGGACAGGGAAGATTATCAGCCCCAGCATTTT. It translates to CSVGDREDYQPQHF.

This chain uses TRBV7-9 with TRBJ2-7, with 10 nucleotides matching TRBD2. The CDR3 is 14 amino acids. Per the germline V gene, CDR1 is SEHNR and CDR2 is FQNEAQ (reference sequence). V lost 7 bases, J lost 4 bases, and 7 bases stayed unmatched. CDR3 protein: CASTSRAGGYEQYF. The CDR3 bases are TGTGCCAGCACCTCCCGAGCGGGGGGGTACGAGCAGTACTTC.

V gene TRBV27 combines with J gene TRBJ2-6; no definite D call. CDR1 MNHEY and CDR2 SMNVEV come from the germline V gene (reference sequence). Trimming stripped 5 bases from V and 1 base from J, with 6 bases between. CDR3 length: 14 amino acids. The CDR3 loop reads CASSTLSGANVLTF. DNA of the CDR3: TGTGCCAGCAGTACGTTGTCTGGGGCCAACGTCCTGACTTTC.

The CDR3 sequence is CASSLSGVYEQYF. Here the CDR3 DNA reads TGTGCCAGCAGTTTATCTGGGGTCTACGAGCAGTACTTC. This chain joins TRBV27 and TRBJ2-7, with D unresolved. This CDR3 spans 13 amino acids. Germline lookup yields CDR1 MNHEY and CDR2 SMNVEV (reference sequence). V was trimmed by 0 bases and J by 3 bases, leaving 6 bases between them.

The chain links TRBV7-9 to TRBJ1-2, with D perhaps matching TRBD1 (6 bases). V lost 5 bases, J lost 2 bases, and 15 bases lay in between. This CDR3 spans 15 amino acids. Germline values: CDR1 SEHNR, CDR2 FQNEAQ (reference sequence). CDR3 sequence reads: CASSQSPQGNYGYTF. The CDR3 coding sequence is TGTGCCAGCAGCCAAAGCCCTCAGGGGAACTATGGCTACACCTTC.